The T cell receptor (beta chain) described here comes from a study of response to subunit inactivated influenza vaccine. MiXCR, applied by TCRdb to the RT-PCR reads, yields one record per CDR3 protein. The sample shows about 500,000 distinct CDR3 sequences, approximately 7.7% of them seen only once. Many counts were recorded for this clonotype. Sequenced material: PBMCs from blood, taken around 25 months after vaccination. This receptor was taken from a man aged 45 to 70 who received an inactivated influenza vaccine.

The CDR3 DNA reads TGTGCCAGCAGTAATTTGCTGGGCCATGAGCAGTTCTTC. This gives the protein CASSNLLGHEQFF. The V gene is TRBV9, the J gene TRBJ2-1; D is unclear. The CDR3 sequence is 13 residues long. Between the trimmed V and J ends, which lost 5 bases and 8 bases, there was a span of 14 bases. Germline loops: CDR1 SGDLS, CDR2 YYNGEE.